This T cell receptor beta chain was sequenced for a study of blood T cell repertoires in COVID-19. Study-level information: The samples span acute and convalescent COVID-19 from the United States, Italy and Spain. The analysed material was cDNA or gDNA that came from T cells, B-cell-depleted T cells, or PBMCs.

The V gene's germline CDR1 is MNHEY and CDR2 SMNVEV (reference sequence). The CDR3 is 14 residues long. Deletions cut 3 bases from V and 5 bases from J, with 11 bases between. Original processing methods: Amplified reference gene primers provided the basis for estimating nucleated cell counts. Assay: immunoSEQ multiplex PCR; the TCRdb copy retains only in-frame clones and omits some. V and J calls and clone size are those listed in that table; D and trimming were worked out from the DNA. The profile shows some 44,000 clones, roughly 87% of them singletons. The sample taken for sequencing was peripheral blood. The V call is TRBV27, the J call TRBJ2-1; possibly TRBD2 for D (6 bases). The clonotype originates from a woman aged 60 to 75 with acute or convalescent COVID-19. The CDR3 region has the DNA TGTGCCAGCAGTTTCCGGGGGTCCCACAATGAGCAGTTCTTC. This sequence encodes CASSFRGSHNEQFF.